The present entry profiles one T cell receptor (beta chain) with its context. This receptor's antigen is unknown. Libraries were prepared through 5' RACE. Each TCR library was prepared from roughly 3.5 ug of total RNA. For each sample, cDNA synthesis was carried out in eight separate reactions using SMARTScribe reverse transcriptase. During cDNA synthesis, template switching was used to introduce unique molecular identifiers that contained a 6-nucleotide sample barcode. TCRalpha and TCRbeta cDNA was amplified by two nested PCRs of 16 and 9 cycles, with bead purification after each PCR. Before amplification, cDNA was treated with uracil DNA-glycosylase and purified using the QIAquick PCR purification kit. The second PCR added Illumina TruSeq-compatible adapters along with sample-specific barcodes. Library quality and concentration were checked on TapeStation and Qubit, and libraries were pooled at around 5.3 ng each. Pooled libraries were sequenced on an Illumina HiSeq2500 single-index Rapid Run with 2 x 100 bp reads and custom sequencing primers. The authors' pipeline ran thus. MiGEC version 1.2.6 was used for UMI-based consensus assembly, which corrected PCR and sequencing errors. MiXCR version 2.1.1 was used for V(D)J alignment, clonotype assembly and CDR3 extraction. Gene usage, clonotype sharing and MAIT/NKT TCR abundance were normalised by analysing the top 1000, 10 000 and 20 000 clonotypes per sample. Diversity was computed as the inverse Simpson index with the vegan R package after downsampling to 27 000 UMIs. Paired Mann-Whitney U tests were applied to discordant twin pairs, and Benjamini-Hochberg correction was used for multiple testing. The reads went through TCRdb reprocessing, and each CDR3 protein sequence gets one entry with no DNA. The V and J calls shown here were made by TCRdb, not taken from the authors' results. This sample's clone table shows 150,000 to 200,000 distinct CDR3 sequences. About 8% of the sample belongs to the ten largest clones.

Including the terminal cysteine and phenylalanine, the CDR3 comprises 17 residues. A DNA sequence was not provided. CDR1 and CDR2 (MNHEY, SMNVEV) derive from the germline V gene (reference sequence). These data originate in a study of monozygotic twins with inflammatory bowel disease (dated by TCRdb to the late 2010s). Context from the whole study: The complete study included 28 monozygotic twin pairs: 19 IBD-discordant Danish pairs and nine German pairs, of which four were IBD-concordant and five were IBD-discordant. Within discordant pairs, disease-associated traits were sought mainly by comparing IBD patients with their genetically identical healthy co-twins. Each individual had, on average, about 151 000 unique TCRalpha sequences and 181 000 unique TCRbeta sequences available for analysis. Study-wide conclusions, independent of this receptor: IBD patients had lower TCRbeta repertoire diversity, measured by the inverse Simpson index, than their healthy co-twins. No single strong signal or clonotype linked to IBD turned up in the results, so the idea that one exists was not supported. No difference in repertoire similarity was observed between concordant and discordant twins, possibly owing to limited statistical power. Fewer clonotypes were shared with other individuals by IBD patients than by healthy twins, most markedly in patients showing signs of disease activity. Because patients received different immunosuppressive treatments, the repertoires may have picked up extra background noise and variability between individuals. Distinction between different T cell subtypes could not be achieved in the analysis.

From each donor, an approximately 2.4 ml peripheral blood sample was collected into PAXgene tubes and kept at -80 degrees C. Total RNA was isolated from whole blood with the PAXgene blood miRNA kit on an automated QIAcube, without T cell sorting. Peripheral blood from monozygotic twin pairs who were concordant or discordant for inflammatory bowel disease underwent deep TCRalpha and TCRbeta repertoire profiling using unique molecular barcoding. Smoking habits were recorded for all twin pairs, and individuals were classified as current, former or never smokers. The receptor was isolated from a human donor with ulcerative colitis or Crohn's disease, or a healthy co-twin of an affected twin (not recorded which). Sequenced input: blood. The V and J segments used are TRBV27 and TRBJ2-1; the D gene TCRdb calls, TRBD1, cannot be checked with no DNA. The CDR3 corresponds to CASSAPGVRASYNEQFF.